This T cell receptor (beta chain) was recovered during a study of T cell responses to AZD1222 COVID-19 vaccine. Produced via immunoSEQ multiplex PCR; TCRdb's table is partial and in-frame only. The data hold around 91,000 clones, with 90% to 95% observed a single time. This CDR3 spans 15 amino acids. V was shortened by 4 bases and J by 1 base, with 13 bases between the two germline ends. In germline, CDR1 is MGHRA, CDR2 YSYEKL. This clone was detected once. The chain uses TRBV4-1 and TRBJ1-1; D call uncertain. The starting material was peripheral blood, obtained 28 days after the second AZD1222 dose. This sequence was found in an adult who received the AZD1222 COVID-19 vaccine. The CDR3 region is CASSPTSVRNTEAFF. CDR3 coding DNA: TGCGCCAGCAGCCCCACGTCGGTAAGGAACACTGAAGCTTTCTTT.